This entry lists 21 T cell receptor beta chains sequenced from one sample in a study of control samples from healthy donors and cancer patients (dated by TCRdb to the early 2020s). Library construction relied on the immunoSEQ multiplex PCR assay. TCRdb carries this immuneACCESS record with in-frame sequences only. Its versions omit some clonotypes, under half of them owing to an unresolved V gene in the studies checked, with the rest unexplained. Recorded for this sample are some 70,000 clones; 83% of them occurred a single time. The leading ten clones occupy more than 15% of the sample. Sample: blood. These receptors were taken from a man in his 60s in good health.

This sequence joins TRBV19 and TRBJ2-5; D is unclear. V was shortened by 1 base and J by 4 bases, with 7 bases between the two germline ends. CDR1 LNHDA and CDR2 SQIVND come from the germline V gene (reference sequence). This CDR3 comprises 13 residues. CDR3 DNA: TGTGCCAGTAGTATAGTTCCGGGAGAGACCCAGTACTTC. It yields the protein CASSIVPGETQYF.

This clone was detected only a few times. The V gene is TRBV27, the J gene TRBJ2-1; D may be TRBD2 (5 bases). V was cut by 4 bases and J by 7 bases, with 11 bases left in between. The CDR3 is 13 residues long. In germline, CDR1 is MNHEY, CDR2 SMNVEV (reference sequence). CDR3 coding DNA: TGTGCCAGCAGTTGGACTTTTGGGAATGAGCAGTTCTTC. Protein product: CASSWTFGNEQFF.

This sequence joins TRBV11-3 and TRBJ2-7; D possibly matches TRBD1 or TRBD2 (5 bases each). Germline-derived CDR1 and CDR2 are SGHNT and YENEEA. With 1 base removed from V and 3 bases from J, the gap between germline ends came to 10 bases. The CDR3 covers 14 residues. The CDR3 nucleotides are TGTGCCAGCAGCTTAGGGGGGACGGACTACGAGCAGTACTTC. Its translation is CASSLGGTDYEQYF.

This clone was counted between two and nine times. The chain carries TRBV6-6 and TRBJ2-7; D not certain. Trimming cost V 6 bases and J 0 bases, with 12 bases left between them. Germline V CDR1 and CDR2: MNHNY, SVGAGI (reference sequence). The CDR3 runs 14 residues. The CDR3 region has the DNA TGTGCCAGCAGCGAAGATAGGAGCTCCTACGAGCAGTACTTC. Encoded protein: CASSEDRSSYEQYF.

The chain couples TRBV14 to TRBJ1-2; D not resolved. Germline loops: CDR1 SGHDN, CDR2 FVKESK. The V end lost 4 bases, the J end lost 2 bases, and 11 bases lay between the germline ends. This CDR3 comprises 14 residues. The CDR3 DNA follows: TGTGCCAGCAGCCTAAATACAGTAAACTATGGCTACACCTTC. Protein: CASSLNTVNYGYTF.

This chain uses TRBV15 with TRBJ1-1, with D unclear. CDR3 size: 14 residues. Germline V gene data show CDR1 as LNHNV and CDR2 as YYDKDF (reference sequence). The V end was cut by 0 bases, the J end by 10 bases, with 15 bases between. Here the CDR3 reads CATSRDLVSMGAFF. For the CDR3, the DNA is TGTGCCACCAGCAGAGATCTTGTATCTATGGGAGCTTTCTTT.

This chain joins TRBV15 and TRBJ2-5; D remains unclear. The V end lost 1 base, the J end lost 7 bases, and 13 bases lay between the germline ends. This CDR3 has 14 residues. Germline assignment: CDR1 LNHNV and CDR2 YYDKDF (reference sequence). The CDR3 DNA follows: TGTGCCACCAGCAGAGTGGGAAGGAAGGGGACCCAGTACTTC. Its protein product is CATSRVGRKGTQYF.

V is TRBV6-4 and J is TRBJ1-1, with a weak D call TRBD1 (5 bases). Germline V lookup: CDR1 MRHNA, CDR2 SNTAGT. With 0 bases removed from V and 7 bases from J, the gap between germline ends came to 9 bases. There are 13 residues in the CDR3. The CDR3 coding sequence is TGTGCCAGCAGTGACTCGCCAGGGAATGAAGCTTTCTTT. Translated, it gives CASSDSPGNEAFF.

The rearrangement uses TRBV27 and TRBJ1-6; 10 positions agree with TRBD1. V gave up 4 bases and J gave up 9 bases; unmatched junction bases: 6. The germline CDR1 and CDR2 sequences are MNHEY and SMNVEV (reference sequence). This CDR3 has 15 amino acids. The CDR3 region is CASSYEGQGSSPLHF. For the CDR3, the DNA is TGTGCCAGCAGTTACGAGGGACAGGGGAGTTCACCCCTCCACTTT.

V gene TRBV5-6 combines with J gene TRBJ1-1; D may be TRBD1 (5 bases). The V and J ends lost 1 base and 1 base respectively, with 11 bases between them. This CDR3 has 15 amino acids. The germline V gene encodes CDR1 SGHDT and CDR2 YYEEEE. The CDR3: CASSLFQGWNTEAFF. The CDR3 nucleotides read TGTGCCAGCAGCTTGTTCCAGGGATGGAACACTGAAGCTTTCTTT.

CDR3 sequence: CASRRVDSNQPQHF. Written as DNA, the CDR3 is TGTGCCAGCAGACGGGTTGATAGCAATCAGCCCCAGCATTTT. V is TRBV19 and J is TRBJ1-5, with unresolved D. With 9 bases removed from V and 0 bases from J, the gap between germline ends came to 12 bases. Germline CDR1 and CDR2: LNHDA and SQIVND (reference sequence). This CDR3 has 14 residues.

CDR3 bases: TGTGCCAGCACCTACGGCGGCACTGAAGCTTTCTTT. Protein: CASTYGGTEAFF. V usage is TRBV5-6 and J usage is TRBJ1-1; D call uncertain. The CDR3 spans 12 residues. V was shortened by 6 bases and J by 4 bases, with 10 bases between the two germline ends. CDR1 is SGHDT, CDR2 YYEEEE, per germline.

The chain joins TRBV3-1 (or the pseudogene TRBV3-2) to TRBJ1-2, with 9 bases that match TRBD1. V lost 5 bases, J lost 4 bases, and 5 bases stayed unmatched. The CDR3 sequence is 14 residues long. Germline loops: CDR1 LGHDT, CDR2 YNNKEL (reference sequence). This CDR3 is CASSVQGAVYGYTF. In nucleotides, the CDR3 is TGTGCCAGCAGCGTACAGGGGGCGGTCTATGGCTACACCTTC.

This clone was recorded only once. The CDR3 sequence: CASSLGGAGANVLTF. CDR3 in DNA: TGTGCCAGCAGCTTGGGGGGGGCTGGGGCCAACGTCCTGACTTTC. The chain couples TRBV5-4 to TRBJ2-6, with D possibly being TRBD2 (6 bases). The V end was cut by 0 bases, the J end by 2 bases, with 6 bases between. The CDR3 is made up of 15 amino acids. CDR1 SGHNT and CDR2 YYREEE come from the germline V gene (reference sequence).

V usage is TRBV9 and J usage is TRBJ2-2; D perhaps matches TRBD1 (5 bases). Germline assignment: CDR1 SGDLS and CDR2 YYNGEE. The length of the CDR3 is 15 residues. Trimming shortened V by 3 bases and J by 3 bases, and 12 bases separated the two germline ends. The CDR3: CASSAPWGDTGELFF. In DNA form, the CDR3 reads TGTGCCAGCAGCGCCCCTTGGGGCGACACCGGGGAGCTGTTTTTT.

This rearrangement joins TRBV3-1 (or the pseudogene TRBV3-2) to TRBJ2-2; the D is unclear. The CDR3 spans 12 residues. Trimming cost V 0 bases and J 13 bases, with 9 bases left between them. Germline CDR1 LGHDT, CDR2 YNNKEL (reference sequence). Written as DNA, the CDR3 is TGTGCCAGCAGCCAAGAGACCGGTCGGCTGTTTTTT. Protein: CASSQETGRLFF.

This chain links TRBV14 with TRBJ2-1; D may be TRBD1 (5 bases). V lost 3 bases, J lost 4 bases, and 16 bases lay in between. The germline gives CDR1 SGHDN, CDR2 FVKESK. The CDR3 contains 16 residues. CDR3 sequence (DNA): TGTGCCAGCAGCCACCCCCGGATAGACAGTTACAATGAGCAGTTCTTC. This sequence encodes CASSHPRIDSYNEQFF. Full variable domain (missing parts from reference TRBV14 and TRBJ2-1): EAGVTQFPSHSVIEKGQTVTLRCDPISGHDNLYWYRRVMGKEIKFLLHFVKESKQDESGMPNNRFLAERTGGTYSTLKVQPAELEDSGVYFCASSHPRIDSYNEQFFGPGTRLTVL.

The chain is built from TRBV3-1 (or the pseudogene TRBV3-2) and TRBJ1-4; no firm D call. Germline V lookup: CDR1 LGHDT, CDR2 YNNKEL (reference sequence). This CDR3 comprises 12 residues. The V end lost 5 bases, the J end lost 7 bases, and 8 bases lay between the germline ends. CDR3: CASSFDGEKLFF. The CDR3 nucleotides read TGTGCCAGCAGCTTTGACGGTGAAAAACTGTTTTTT.

The V gene is TRBV18, the J gene TRBJ2-5, with D unresolved. CDR1 and CDR2 from the germline V gene are KGHSH and LQKENI. The CDR3 spans 14 residues. Trimming left V 0 bases short and J 4 bases short, with 9 bases between. CDR3 nucleotide sequence: TGTGCCAGCTCACCACCGACCCTTAGAGAGACCCAGTACTTC. This translates into CASSPPTLRETQYF.

The V and J genes are TRBV2 and TRBJ2-6; no reliable D call. V was trimmed by 4 bases and J by 0 bases, leaving 4 bases between them. The germline V gene has CDR1 SNHLY and CDR2 FYNNEI. CDR3 length: 14 residues. The CDR3 nucleotides are TGTGCCAGCAGTGGAAGCTCTGGGGCCAACGTCCTGACTTTC. Translated, it gives CASSGSSGANVLTF.

In regard to this clone: The CDR3 carries no conserved terminal phenylalanine or tryptophan, so it likely arises from a read error. Because the CDR3's place on the DNA is in doubt, the DNA is left out and the CDR3 is given as listed by TCRdb. V gene TRBV2 combines with J gene TRBJ2-7; TRBD2 reflects the table's D call only, with no check against the DNA. Germline-derived CDR1 and CDR2 are SNHLY and FYNNEI. The CDR3 sequence runs 11 residues, both termini included. The chain's CDR3 is CASSDRAADEI.